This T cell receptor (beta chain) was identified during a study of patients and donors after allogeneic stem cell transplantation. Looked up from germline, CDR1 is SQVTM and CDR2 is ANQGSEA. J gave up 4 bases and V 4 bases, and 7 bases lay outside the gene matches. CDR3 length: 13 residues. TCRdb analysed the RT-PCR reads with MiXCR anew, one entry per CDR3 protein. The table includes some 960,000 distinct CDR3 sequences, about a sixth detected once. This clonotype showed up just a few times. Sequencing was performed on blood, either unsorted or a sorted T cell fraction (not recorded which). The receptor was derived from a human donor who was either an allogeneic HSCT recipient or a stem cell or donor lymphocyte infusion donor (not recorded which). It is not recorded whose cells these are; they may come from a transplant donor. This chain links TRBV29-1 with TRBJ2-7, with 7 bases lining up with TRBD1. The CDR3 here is CSVARGPNYEQYF. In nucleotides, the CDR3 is TGCAGCGTTGCAAGGGGGCCAAATTACGAGCAGTACTTC.